This TCR beta chain originates from a study of radiotherapy plus CTLA-4 blockade in lung cancer. Study at large: Of all patients, more than 15% responded objectively and approximately 30% showed disease control.

Regarding this clone: As yet, its antigen is unknown.

Broader study findings: After treatment with radiotherapy plus ipilimumab, TCR clones that came from the tumor expanded in blood.

The assay was immunoSEQ multiplex PCR, and TCRdb's table has in-frame clones only and misses some. The sample has approximately 28,000 clones, approximately 80% seen once. Germline V gives CDR1 SGHDT, CDR2 YYEEEE. The trim removed 4 bases at V and 2 bases at J, leaving 3 bases unmatched. This CDR3 has 16 amino acids. The source was peripheral blood, collected from a patient treated with radiotherapy plus ipilimumab. The receptor's source is a human donor with non-small cell lung cancer who had stable disease on radiotherapy plus ipilimumab. This rearrangement joins TRBV5-6 to TRBJ2-1; 13 bases align to TRBD2. The CDR3 region is CASSRLAGGPYNEQFF. The CDR3 DNA reads TGTGCCAGCAGCAGACTAGCGGGGGGCCCCTACAATGAGCAGTTCTTC.